The entry below describes one T cell receptor (beta chain). This clone's antigen is unknown. One base away there is no much larger clone; base qualities are not given. This entry belongs to a study of Ad26.COV2.S vaccination and SARS-CoV-2 variants (TCRdb year 2021). Looking at the study overall: The specificity and breadth of SARS-CoV-2-reactive T cell receptors after Ad26.COV2.S vaccination were assessed by TCRbeta repertoire sequencing. A total of about 30 samples were included in the TCR-sequenced set, comprising some 20 Ad26.COV2.S vaccine recipients, 5 placebo recipients and 8 SARS-CoV-2 convalescent individuals. Overall study results and their limits: Vaccine and placebo recipients had comparable non-spike TCR breadth, which fits with the vaccine containing only spike. After vaccination, substantial breadth of spike-specific CD8+ and CD4+ T cell responses was reported. According to the authors, total T cell responses may have been underestimated by the TCR breadth and depth analyses. Ad26.COV2.S recipients had higher spike-specific TCR breadth than placebo recipients (P = 0.0014).

The meaning of the sample's time point label: individuals recovered from natural SARS-CoV-2 infection. TCRbeta CDR3 regions were sequenced with the immunoSEQ Assay. After extraction, genomic DNA underwent amplification by bias-controlled multiplex PCR, followed by high-throughput sequencing. The original methods were these. To quantify the absolute abundance of every unique TCRbeta CDR3 region, sequences were collapsed and filtered. T cell fraction was estimated by normalizing TCRbeta template counts to usable DNA, which was measured by amplifying reference genes present in all nucleated cells. Repertoire TCRs were annotated as SARS-CoV-2-specific by exact matching of V gene, CDR3 amino acid sequence and J gene to a known reactive TCR set. MIRA supplied the reference SARS-CoV-2 TCR set, which was filtered for enrichment in COVID-19-positive ImmuneCODE repertoires so that public or cross-reactive TCRs were removed. Using the MIRA antigens, annotated TCRs were further analysed by specific ORF or by position within an ORF. Depth was the summed frequency of annotated unique rearrangements, while breadth was defined as annotated unique rearrangements over total unique productive rearrangements. Group comparisons of TCR breadth used two-sided Wilcoxon rank-sum tests. In its TCRdb copy, this immuneACCESS table keeps in-frame sequences only and misses some clones. Where compared with another copy, unresolved V genes explain less than half of these, and the others have no known cause. The V and J calls and clone size are taken from that table; D and trimming were inferred from the DNA. Recorded for this sample are about 98,000 clones; around three quarters of them occurred a single time. About 18% of the sample is taken by the ten largest.

The cysteine opens and the phenylalanine closes a CDR3 of 12 amino acids. Of all the DNA, just the CDR3 is kept, 36 bases in frame from base 1. Per the germline V gene, SQVTM is the CDR1 and ANQGSEA is the CDR2. Trimming costs V 0 bases and J 8 bases, and their ends lie 10 bases apart. Sequences were derived from peripheral blood, sampled after recovery from COVID-19. The chain is encoded by TRBV29-1 joined to TRBJ1-2, with the identity of the D gene unclear. The TCR sequence derives from a human donor who had recovered from COVID-19. The CDR3 region has the sequence CSVEDNGAGYTF. The DNA sequence reads TGCAGCGTTGAAGATAACGGTGCAGGCTACACCTTC. The entire variable domain, with the stretches around the CDR3 drawn from the reference TRBV29-1 and TRBJ1-2 proteins, is SAVISQKPSRDICQRGTSLTIQCQVDSQVTMMFWYRQQPGQSLTLIATANQGSEATYESGFVIDKFPISRPNLTFSTLTVSNMSPEDSSIYLCSVEDNGAGYTFGSGTRLTVV.